Below are 30 T cell receptor beta chains sequenced from a single sample in a study of blood T cell repertoires in COVID-19. Profiled with immunoSEQ multiplex PCR; TCRdb holds only in-frame clones, not every one. The repertoire consists of 150,000 to 200,000 clones, with about 81% occurring once and the leading ten covering 15% to 20%. Sequenced sample: peripheral blood. The receptors here all came from a woman at least 80 years old with acute or convalescent COVID-19.

V is TRBV11-2 and J is TRBJ2-4; 11 bases line up with TRBD2. With V trimmed by 5 bases and J by 3 bases, 12 bases remained unmatched. Germline V CDR1 and CDR2: SGHAT, FQNNGV. CDR3 length: 18 amino acids. In DNA, the CDR3 is TGTGCCAGCAGCCCGGGGATAGCGGGGGGGAAAGTCAAAAACATTCAGTACTTC. It translates to CASSPGIAGGKVKNIQYF.

The chain is built from TRBV30 and TRBJ1-2; 10 bases agree with TRBD1. Trimming took 0 bases from V and 2 from J; bases not matched to a gene: 9. CDR3 size: 17 residues. CDR1 is GTSNPN, CDR2 SVGIG, per germline (reference sequence). The CDR3 loop is CAWSVLPGQGVNYGYTF. CDR3 nucleotides: TGTGCCTGGAGTGTACTCCCTGGACAGGGGGTAAACTATGGCTACACCTTC.

The chain is built from TRBV4-2 and TRBJ1-1; the D is unclear. The CDR3 covers 13 residues. Germline values: CDR1 LGHNA, CDR2 YNFKEQ. Trimming shortened V by 0 bases and J by 5 bases, and 7 bases separated the two germline ends. CDR3 loop: CASSQEGRTEAFF. The DNA for the CDR3 is TGTGCCAGCAGCCAAGAAGGGAGGACTGAAGCTTTCTTT.

This clone was seen only once. This chain links TRBV10-1 with TRBJ1-5, with D possibly TRBD1 on 6 matching bases. Looked up from germline, CDR1 is WNHNN and CDR2 is SYGVQD (reference sequence). Trimming took 8 bases from V and 7 from J, leaving 15 bases between them. The CDR3 sequence is 13 residues long. CDR3 protein: CASSWGQGQPQHF. The CDR3 DNA follows: TGCGCCAGCTCATGGGGGCAGGGACAGCCCCAGCATTTT.

This clone came up once. The chain couples TRBV12-3 or TRBV12-4 to TRBJ2-7; TRBD1 might be the D (5 bases). V was pared by 6 bases and J by 9 bases, with 18 bases between. The CDR3 covers 13 residues. For the CDR3, the DNA is TGTGCCAGCAGGCTACGACAGCATTCAGTGCAGTACTTC. Protein: CASRLRQHSVQYF.

CDR3 protein: CASSPGGSSYNEQFF. The CDR3 DNA follows: TGTGCCAGCAGTCCGGGGGGGAGCTCCTACAATGAGCAGTTCTTC. This chain links TRBV6-4 with TRBJ2-1; 8 bases agree with TRBD2. The CDR3 is 15 residues long. V lost 5 bases, J lost 0 bases, and 3 bases stayed unmatched. Germline assignment: CDR1 MRHNA and CDR2 SNTAGT.

This clone was seen only a few times. J is TRBJ1-1 and V is TRBV6-2 or TRBV6-3; possible D gene TRBD1, 6 bases. This CDR3 is 15 amino acids long. The germline gives CDR1 MNHEY, CDR2 SVGEGT. Trimming shortened V by 5 bases and J by 5 bases, and 18 bases separated the two germline ends. The CDR3 reads CASSPEGRGGTEAFF. The CDR3 DNA reads as TGTGCCAGCAGTCCAGAGGGCAGGGGAGGGACTGAAGCTTTCTTT.

V is TRBV3-1 (or the pseudogene TRBV3-2) and J is TRBJ2-7; D perhaps matches TRBD2 (6 bases). The CDR3 extends over 12 amino acids. Germline CDR1 and CDR2: LGHDT and YNNKEL (reference sequence). Trimming shortened V by 3 bases and J by 5 bases, and 8 bases separated the two germline ends. CDR3 in amino acids: CASSQGGHEQYF. In DNA form, the CDR3 reads TGTGCCAGCAGCCAGGGGGGACACGAGCAGTACTTC.

In DNA form, the CDR3 reads TGTGCCAGCAGCTTTGATCGGGGCTACACCTTC. Its protein is CASSFDRGYTF. This chain joins TRBV5-5 and TRBJ1-2; D is ambiguous. The CDR3 spans 11 residues. CDR1 SGHKS and CDR2 YYEKEE come from the germline V gene (reference sequence). V was cut by 2 bases and J by 8 bases, with 7 bases left in between.

This clone was detected only once. The J gene is TRBJ2-7, the V gene TRBV7-8, with 7 bases identical to TRBD1. CDR1 is SGHVS, CDR2 FQNEAQ, per germline. CDR3 length: 16 amino acids. Trimming removed 5 bases from V and 3 bases from J; junction bases left unmatched: 13. In DNA, the CDR3 is TGTGCCAGCAGCCGTCGGGACATAGGGGGCATCTACGAGCAGTACTTC. It specifies CASSRRDIGGIYEQYF.

The rearrangement uses TRBV11-2 and TRBJ2-3; 9 bases fit TRBD2. V dropped 5 bases and J dropped 6; count of bases not matched to a gene: 6. Looked up from germline, CDR1 is SGHAT and CDR2 is FQNNGV. The CDR3 extends over 14 amino acids. The CDR3 reads CASSPTSGGDTQYF. In nucleotides, the CDR3 is TGTGCCAGCAGCCCGACTAGCGGAGGGGATACGCAGTATTTT.

The J gene is TRBJ2-5, the V gene TRBV7-9; 9 bases agree with TRBD2. The CDR3 runs to 15 residues. J gave up 2 bases and V 4 bases, and 5 bases lay outside the gene matches. Germline CDR1 SEHNR, CDR2 FQNEAQ (reference sequence). DNA of the CDR3: TGTGCCAGCAGCTGGGCGGGGGGGCGTCAAGAGACCCAGTACTTC. Protein sequence: CASSWAGGRQETQYF.

The genes are TRBV7-9 and TRBJ1-6, with 8 bases matching TRBD1. The CDR3 loop spans 15 amino acids. The V gene's germline CDR1 is SEHNR and CDR2 FQNEAQ (reference sequence). Trimming cost V 6 bases and J 0 bases; bases outside gene matches: 1. The DNA of the CDR3 is TGTGCCAGCAGGACAGGGGACTCCTATAATTCACCCCTCCACTTT. It encodes CASRTGDSYNSPLHF.

The chain links TRBV5-6 to TRBJ2-2; possible D gene TRBD1, 5 bases. V lost 2 bases and J lost 6, with 11 bases in between. Germline assignment: CDR1 SGHDT and CDR2 YYEEEE. There are 14 residues in the CDR3. CDR3 residues: CASSFDSPPGELFF. The CDR3 DNA reads as TGTGCCAGCAGCTTTGACAGCCCCCCCGGGGAGCTGTTTTTT.

This clone was counted between two and nine times. The chain has TRBV27 and TRBJ1-1; the match to TRBD1 covers 7 bases. The CDR3 has 13 amino acids. V shed 5 bases and J 6 bases; nucleotides not matched to a gene: 6. Germline V gene data show CDR1 as MNHEY and CDR2 as SMNVEV (reference sequence). In DNA, the CDR3 is TGTGCCAGCAGTCTCGACAGGGTTGCTGAAGCTTTCTTT. Residues: CASSLDRVAEAFF.

This rearrangement joins TRBV6-5 to TRBJ2-7, with D tentatively TRBD2 (6 bases). Trimming shortened V by 8 bases and J by 3 bases, and 14 bases separated the two germline ends. The CDR3 extends over 13 amino acids. The germline V gene encodes CDR1 MNHEY and CDR2 SVGAGI. In DNA, the CDR3 is TGTGCCAGCCGCCGGGACTTGAACTACGAGCAGTACTTC. Amino acid sequence: CASRRDLNYEQYF.

The chain recombines TRBV7-2 with TRBJ2-3; unclear D gene. The CDR3 has 12 amino acids. The V gene's germline CDR1 is SGHTA and CDR2 FQGNSA. Trimming left V 5 bases short and J 5 bases short, with 8 bases between. DNA for the CDR3: TGTGCCAGCAGCATCCTCGGAGATACGCAGTATTTT. It encodes CASSILGDTQYF.

The chain joins TRBV7-9 to TRBJ2-7, with no clear D. The CDR3 sequence is 13 residues long. Germline CDR1 and CDR2: SEHNR and FQNEAQ (reference sequence). V gave up 2 bases and J gave up 2 bases, with 7 bases separating them. The CDR3 DNA follows: TGTGCCAGCAGCTTATCTTCTGCCTACGAGCAGTACTTC. Its protein product is CASSLSSAYEQYF.

The chain employs TRBV5-1 and TRBJ2-7, with 8 positions matching TRBD1. V trimming: 5 bases; J trimming: 3 bases; junction bases outside the gene matches: 10. CDR1 SGHRS and CDR2 YFSETQ come from the germline V gene. The CDR3 length is 15 residues. The CDR3 sequence: CASRRGGQDHYEQYF. CDR3 nucleotide sequence: TGCGCCAGCAGGAGAGGGGGACAGGACCACTACGAGCAGTACTTC.

The gene calls are TRBV3-1 (or the pseudogene TRBV3-2) and TRBJ2-3, with D possibly TRBD2 on 6 matching bases. CDR1 is LGHDT and CDR2 is YNNKEL in the germline V gene (reference sequence). Between the trimmed V and J ends, which lost 8 bases and 0 bases, there was a span of 12 bases. CDR3 length equals 14 residues. The DNA for the CDR3 is TGTGCCAGCCGATCGCGGGGTAGCACAGATACGCAGTATTTT. Its translation is CASRSRGSTDTQYF.

The chain is built from TRBV27 and TRBJ2-1; no firm D call. Deletions cut 2 bases from V and 4 bases from J, with 6 bases between. There are 13 residues in the CDR3. Germline V gene data show CDR1 as MNHEY and CDR2 as SMNVEV (reference sequence). The CDR3 DNA reads TGTGCCAGCAGTTTAGGGCAGTACAATGAGCAGTTCTTC. It is translated as CASSLGQYNEQFF.

The rearrangement uses TRBV15 and TRBJ1-1, with D tentatively TRBD1 (5 bases). This CDR3 has 14 amino acids. Germline CDR1 and CDR2: LNHNV and YYDKDF (reference sequence). Trimming stripped 1 base from V and 11 bases from J, with 17 bases between. The DNA for the CDR3 is TGTGCCACCAGCAGAGGCTTGGGGGGTGAGGAGGCTTTCTTT. This sequence encodes CATSRGLGGEEAFF.

The V and J genes are TRBV7-2 and TRBJ2-5; no clear D gene. Germline lookup yields CDR1 SGHTA and CDR2 FQGNSA. Trimming stripped 5 bases from V and 1 base from J, with 8 bases between. There are 13 residues in the CDR3. The CDR3 spells CASSQRSQETQYF. For the CDR3, the DNA is TGTGCCAGCAGCCAACGCAGCCAAGAGACCCAGTACTTC. Drawing the rest from reference TRBV7-2 and TRBJ2-5, the complete variable domain is GAGVSQSPSNKVTEKGKDVELRCDPISGHTALYWYRQSLGQGLEFLIYFQGNSAPDKSGLPSDRFSAERTGGSVSTLTIQRTQQEDSAVYLCASSQRSQETQYFGPGTRLLVL.

This clone was detected only once. The V gene is TRBV4-3, the J gene TRBJ2-1, with TRBD2 matching over 9 bases. The CDR3 is made up of 14 amino acids. CDR1 is LGHNA and CDR2 is YSLEER in the germline V gene. Germline trimming cut 1 base from V and 8 bases from J; bases unmatched to any gene: 3. The CDR3 nucleotides are TGCGCCAGCAGCCAAGCCGGGACTAGCTATGAGCAGTTCTTC. Translated: CASSQAGTSYEQFF.

This chain connects TRBV18 to TRBJ2-5; TRBD2 is a possible D gene (7 bases). Trimming removed 0 bases from V and 8 bases from J, with 19 bases in between. There are 16 residues in the CDR3. Germline CDR1 and CDR2: KGHSH and LQKENI. The CDR3 nucleotides read TGTGCCAGCTCACCACCGATTGGGGGGGCGTCGCGAACCCAGTACTTC. Protein sequence: CASSPPIGGASRTQYF.

V is TRBV6-5 and J is TRBJ1-4, with D uncertain. Trimming took 4 bases from V and 4 from J, leaving 13 bases between them. The CDR3 is made up of 15 amino acids. Germline-derived CDR1 and CDR2 are MNHEY and SVGAGI. CDR3 amino acids: CASSSLDRGNEKLFF. The CDR3 region has the DNA TGTGCCAGCAGTTCCTTGGATCGGGGTAATGAAAAACTGTTTTTT.

The rearrangement uses TRBV24-1 and TRBJ2-3; 8 bases are shared with TRBD1. V lost 4 bases and J lost 2; bases outside the gene matches: 10. The germline gives CDR1 KGHDR, CDR2 SFDVKD. This CDR3 is built from 17 residues. CDR3 DNA sequence: TGTGCCACCAGTGAGTTGGGGACAGGACTCTTCACAGATACGCAGTATTTT. It codes for CATSELGTGLFTDTQYF.

The rearrangement uses TRBV29-1 and TRBJ1-2; D possibly corresponds to TRBD1 (5 bases). Germline V CDR1 and CDR2: SQVTM, ANQGSEA. CDR3 length equals 11 residues. Trimming stripped 4 bases from V and 6 bases from J, with 9 bases between. This chain's CDR3 is CSVAGINGYTF. The CDR3 DNA reads as TGCAGCGTTGCAGGGATAAATGGCTACACCTTC.

V is TRBV5-6 and J is TRBJ1-2; TRBD1 agrees at 7 bases. Trimming at V came to 4 bases and at J to 14 bases, leaving 17 bases not matched to a gene. The CDR3 consists of 14 residues. Germline assignment: CDR1 SGHDT and CDR2 YYEEEE. The CDR3 DNA reads TGTGCCAGCAGCGTGGACAGGATCTATCTATCTGGGACCTTC. Translating it yields CASSVDRIYLSGTF.

In this sample, this clone turned up a few times. The CDR3: CASSRGQEQPQHF. The CDR3 nucleotides are TGTGCCAGCTCTCGTGGACAGGAACAGCCCCAGCATTTT. This chain connects TRBV18 to TRBJ1-5; 7 bases match TRBD1. V was pared by 6 bases and J by 7 bases, with 6 bases of the junction left unmatched. Germline CDR1 reads KGHSH; CDR2 reads LQKENI. This CDR3 spans 13 amino acids.